This T cell receptor beta chain was sequenced in a study of shared clonotypes between healthy human individuals. General observations from the study: Estimated richness was generally greater in naive than memory subsets. Specimens sampled were limited to blood, with tissue repertoires likely differing. An expected dependence of interdonor clonotype sharing on sequencing depth was noted.

Germline V lookup: CDR1 MDHEN, CDR2 SYDVKM. This CDR3 is built from 14 residues. Deletions cut 11 bases from V and 7 bases from J, with 21 bases between. An assay was performed, and its level was deep. Sequenced by immunoSEQ multiplex PCR; TCRdb stores in-frame clones only, minus some. Of about 1.4 million clones in the sample, roughly 95% are singletons; the top ten hold approximately 1.1%. As concerns this clone: Its specificity is not known.

Specimen: naive CD4+ T cells sorted from blood. Subset: CD45RA+ positively selected. The chain employs TRBV28 and TRBJ1-5, with a tentative D call TRBD1 (6 bases). The clonotype comes from a man between 25 and 39 years old in good health. The CDR3 here is CAAHFRGPGQPQHF. The CDR3 region has the DNA TGTGCCGCGCACTTCCGGGGGCCGGGGCAGCCCCAGCATTTT.